This is a list of T cell receptor beta chains from one sample in a study of T cell changes during pregnancy in multiple sclerosis. Measured with immunoSEQ multiplex PCR; TCRdb has only the in-frame clones, and not every one. Among fewer than 110,000 clones, roughly 92% were seen once, and the ten largest hold about 0.88%. Sequenced here: peripheral blood, sampled after pregnancy. These receptors all stem from a female donor with multiple sclerosis, enrolled in a pregnancy study. Each CDR3 is given with its conserved first and last residue. D genes are given only for firm matches. Clone size is stated in some rows and not others, as once, few, many or a class when expanded.

j_call d_call v_call clone_size cdr3_aa cdr3_nt
TRBJ2-1 TRBD2 TRBV16 NA CASSRLLAGVLDEQFF TGTGCCAGCAGCCGACTACTAGCGGGAGTGTTGGATGAGCAGTTCTTC
TRBJ2-7 NA TRBV5-5 NA CASSLAYEQYF TGTGCCAGCAGCTTGGCATACGAGCAGTACTTC
TRBJ1-5 TRBD1 TRBV19 once CASSPMAGGVNQPQHF TGTGCCAGTAGTCCCATGGCAGGGGGCGTCAATCAGCCCCAGCATTTT
TRBJ1-3 TRBD1 TRBV5-8 few CASSFDRAPIYF TGTGCCAGCAGCTTCGACAGGGCCCCCATATATTTT
TRBJ2-3 TRBD2 TRBV7-9 NA CASSLRGAGGQDTQYF TGTGCCAGCAGCTTACGAGGAGCGGGAGGGCAAGATACGCAGTATTTT
TRBJ2-7 TRBD1 TRBV2 NA CASRTDRASYEQYF TGTGCCAGCAGAACCGACAGGGCCTCCTACGAGCAGTACTTC
TRBJ2-1 TRBD2 TRBV28 NA CAISRGGPGFKNEQFF TGTGCCATTTCAAGGGGAGGGCCTGGGTTTAAGAATGAGCAGTTCTTC
TRBJ1-2 TRBD1 TRBV30 NA CACGTGDTVGTF TGTGCCTGCGGGACAGGGGACACGGTCGGCACCTTC
TRBJ1-1 NA TRBV2 few CASREGFPSEAFF TGTGCCAGCAGGGAGGGGTTCCCTTCTGAAGCTTTCTTT
TRBJ2-2 NA TRBV7-9 NA CASSDRLVANTGELFF TGTGCCAGCAGCGACCGCCTAGTTGCGAACACCGGGGAGCTGTTTTTT
TRBJ1-1 NA TRBV14 NA CASSQDLAAVLNTEAFF TGTGCCAGCAGCCAAGATCTGGCGGCAGTACTGAACACTGAAGCTTTCTTT
TRBJ1-4 NA TRBV11-2 NA CASSWGGTRGEKLFF TGTGCCAGCAGCTGGGGGGGGACACGGGGTGAAAAACTGTTTTTT
TRBJ1-2 TRBD1 TRBV27 NA CASSSTGGSGYTF TGTGCCAGCAGTTCAACAGGGGGCTCTGGCTACACCTTC
TRBJ2-2 NA TRBV5-1 NA CASSLGAPNTGELFF TGCGCCAGCAGCTTAGGGGCTCCGAACACCGGGGAGCTGTTTTTT
TRBJ1-1 TRBD1 TRBV19 NA CASSDRVWVNTEAFF TGTGCCAGTAGTGACAGGGTTTGGGTGAACACTGAAGCTTTCTTT
TRBJ1-1 NA TRBV5-1 NA CASSFGGPMNTEAFF TGCGCCAGCAGCTTCGGGGGGCCCATGAACACTGAAGCTTTCTTT
TRBJ2-7 NA TRBV5-4 NA CASSSSSSYEQYF TGTGCCAGCAGCTCGTCCAGCTCCTACGAGCAGTACTTC
TRBJ2-7 NA TRBV5-1 NA CASSPQGKVTVEQYF TGCGCCAGCAGCCCCCAGGGGAAAGTCACGGTGGAGCAGTACTTC
TRBJ2-5 TRBD1 TRBV5-1 NA CASSQQGFYQETQYF TGCGCCAGCAGCCAACAGGGGTTTTACCAAGAGACCCAGTACTTC
TRBJ2-5 NA TRBV2 NA CASSVGLGGAQGTQYF TGTGCCAGCAGTGTGGGTTTGGGGGGAGCTCAGGGGACCCAGTACTTC
TRBJ1-1 TRBD1 TRBV9 NA CASSVTGVITEAFF TGTGCCAGCAGCGTTACAGGGGTTATCACTGAAGCTTTCTTT
TRBJ2-3 TRBD2 TRBV19 NA CASKLAGSQDTQYF TGTGCCAGTAAGTTAGCGGGGTCGCAAGATACGCAGTATTTT
TRBJ2-7 NA TRBV10-3 few CASWTPLSYEQYF TGTGCCAGCTGGACACCGCTTTCCTACGAGCAGTACTTC
TRBJ2-7 TRBD2 TRBV11-1 NA CASSPTGTITTYEQYF TGTGCCAGCAGCCCGACCGGGACTATCACTACCTACGAGCAGTACTTC
TRBJ2-3 NA TRBV25-1 once CASSLIDTQYF TGTGCCAGCAGTCTTATCGATACGCAGTATTTT
TRBJ2-7 TRBD2 TRBV7-2 NA CASSLASGGAEQYF TGTGCCAGCAGCTTAGCCAGCGGGGGGGCCGAGCAGTACTTC
TRBJ1-1 NA TRBV9 NA CASTPDWRGRTEAFF TGTGCCAGCACCCCTGACTGGAGGGGTCGCACTGAAGCTTTCTTT
TRBJ2-7 NA TRBV5-4 NA CASSWGVNEQYF TGTGCCAGCAGCTGGGGGGTAAACGAGCAGTACTTC
TRBJ1-5 NA TRBV12-5 once CASGPLDLRDQPQHF TGTGCTAGTGGCCCCCTCGACCTACGGGATCAGCCCCAGCATTTT
TRBJ1-5 TRBD1 TRBV2 NA CASSETGAGQPQHF TGTGCCAGCAGTGAAACAGGGGCTGGGCAGCCCCAGCATTTT
TRBJ2-1 TRBD2 TRBV5-1 NA CASSPGTSGSNEQFF TGCGCCAGCAGCCCTGGGACTAGCGGGAGCAATGAGCAGTTCTTC
TRBJ2-2 TRBD2 TRBV11-2 once CASSLDLLLAGRTGELFF TGTGCCAGCAGCTTAGATCTTCTACTAGCGGGTCGCACCGGGGAGCTGTTTTTT
TRBJ1-2 NA TRBV19 once CASYRGDGYTF TGTGCCAGTTATCGGGGGGACGGCTACACCTTC
TRBJ2-7 NA TRBV10-3 NA CAITDFGREEQYF TGTGCCATCACTGACTTTGGAAGGGAGGAGCAGTACTTC
TRBJ2-1 NA TRBV2 NA CASSEAGGAYGEQFF TGTGCCAGCAGTGAAGCGGGGGGGGCCTATGGTGAGCAGTTCTTC
TRBJ1-5 TRBD1 TRBV5-1 NA CASRPGTGGNQPQHF TGCGCCAGCAGACCCGGGACAGGGGGCAATCAGCCCCAGCATTTT
TRBJ1-1 TRBD1 TRBV7-9 once CASSPEGARWTEAFF TGTGCCAGCAGCCCGGAGGGGGCGCGGTGGACTGAAGCTTTCTTT
TRBJ2-1 TRBD2 TRBV6-1 once CASSLGGEGHNEQFF TGTGCCAGCAGTCTTGGGGGGGAGGGACACAATGAGCAGTTCTTC
TRBJ2-3 NA TRBV27 NA CASKEGVTDTQYF TGTGCCAGCAAGGAGGGAGTCACAGATACGCAGTATTTT
TRBJ2-5 TRBD2 TRBV6-1 NA CASSGRLRGRARETQYF TGTGCCAGCAGTGGACGCCTCCGCGGGAGGGCCCGAGAGACCCAGTACTTC
TRBJ1-3 NA TRBV6-1 NA CASRPRAGNTIYF TGTGCCAGCAGACCGCGGGCCGGAAACACCATATATTTT
TRBJ1-4 TRBD1 TRBV5-1 NA CASSEGQGGRSTNEKLFF TGCGCCAGCAGCGAGGGACAGGGAGGGAGATCAACTAATGAAAAACTGTTTTTT
TRBJ2-7 NA TRBV9 NA CASSVAPSGLGSSYEQYF TGTGCCAGCAGCGTAGCCCCGAGTGGTCTAGGTAGCTCCTACGAGCAGTACTTC
TRBJ2-1 TRBD1 TRBV9 NA CASSVGLEGGWSYNEQFF TGTGCCAGCAGCGTAGGCCTGGAAGGGGGCTGGTCCTACAATGAGCAGTTCTTC
TRBJ2-4 TRBD2 TRBV9 NA CASSVAGGENIQYF TGTGCCAGCAGCGTAGCCGGGGGGGAAAACATTCAGTACTTC
TRBJ2-3 TRBD2 TRBV4-2 NA CASSQEGGRASTDTQYF TGTGCCAGCAGCCAAGAAGGCGGGAGGGCCAGCACAGATACGCAGTATTTT
TRBJ2-3 TRBD2 TRBV5-4 NA CASSSKGLAGFTDTQYF TGTGCCAGCAGCTCGAAGGGACTAGCGGGGTTCACAGATACGCAGTATTTT
TRBJ2-7 NA TRBV7-8 NA CASSPRTAGEQYF TGTGCCAGCAGCCCGCGGACGGCGGGGGAGCAGTACTTC
TRBJ2-1 TRBD2 TRBV9 NA CASSQTSGGDNEQFF TGTGCCAGCAGTCAGACTAGCGGGGGGGATAATGAGCAGTTCTTC
TRBJ1-6 TRBD1 TRBV18 NA CASSQSGTGENSPLHF TGTGCCAGCTCACAGAGTGGGACAGGGGAGAATTCACCCCTCCACTTT
TRBJ2-3 TRBD2 TRBV6-5 NA CASSRTSGRYYTQYF TGTGCCAGCAGTCGGACTAGCGGGAGATATTATACGCAGTATTTT
TRBJ1-4 NA TRBV6-5 NA CASSPQGTNEKLFF TGTGCCAGCAGTCCACAGGGAACTAATGAAAAACTGTTTTTT